The 2 T cell receptor beta chains presented below share a single source sample, sequenced in a study of T cell responses to AZD1222 COVID-19 vaccine. The protocol was immunoSEQ multiplex PCR, while the TCRdb copy is restricted to in-frame clones and leaves out a portion. Among 150,000 to 200,000 clones listed, just over 90% were seen once. This sample comprised peripheral blood, obtained on day 0 of AZD1222 vaccination. Receptors originate from an adult in good health.

This sequence joins TRBV2 and TRBJ1-2; the match to TRBD1 covers 10 bases. The CDR3 has 13 residues. The V gene's germline CDR1 is SNHLY and CDR2 FYNNEI. V shed 11 bases, J shed 1 base, and the junction held 4 bases outside the gene matches. The CDR3 sequence is CAGGDRGNYGYTF. The CDR3 region has the DNA TGTGCCGGTGGGGACAGGGGTAACTATGGCTACACCTTC. The full variable domain, rest sourced from reference TRBV2 and TRBJ1-2, is EPEVTQTPSHQVTQMGQEVILRCVPISNHLYFYWYRQILGQKVEFLVSFYNNEISEKSEIFDDQFSVERPDGSNFTLKIRSTKLEDSAMYFCAGGDRGNYGYTFGSGTRLTVV.

This sequence joins TRBV21-1 and TRBJ2-7; the D segment call TRBD2 is taken from the table without a DNA check. TRBV21-1 is termed a pseudogene. The CDR3 sequence is 17 residues long. Here the CDR3 DNA reads TGTGCCAGCAGCAACCCTGGACTAGCGGGATACCCCTACGAGCAGTACTTC. Translating gives CASSNPGLAGYPYEQYF.